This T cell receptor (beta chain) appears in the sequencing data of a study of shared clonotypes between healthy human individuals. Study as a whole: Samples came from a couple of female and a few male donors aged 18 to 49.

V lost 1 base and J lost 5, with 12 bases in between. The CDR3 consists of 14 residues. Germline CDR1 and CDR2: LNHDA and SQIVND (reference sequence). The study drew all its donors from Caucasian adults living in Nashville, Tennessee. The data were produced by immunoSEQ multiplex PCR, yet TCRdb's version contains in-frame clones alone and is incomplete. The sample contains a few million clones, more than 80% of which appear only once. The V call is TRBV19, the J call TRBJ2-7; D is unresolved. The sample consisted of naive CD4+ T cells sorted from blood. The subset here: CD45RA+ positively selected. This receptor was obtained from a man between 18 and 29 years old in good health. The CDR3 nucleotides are TGTGCCAGTAGTATAGTAAGTTCTTCGCACGAGCAGTACTTC. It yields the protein CASSIVSSSHEQYF.